This entry lists 23 T cell receptor beta chains sequenced from one sample in a study of response to subunit inactivated influenza vaccine. TCRdb analysed the RT-PCR reads with MiXCR anew, one entry per CDR3 protein. The table records 630,000 or so distinct CDR3 sequences, around 16% of them present only once. Sequencing was performed on PBMCs from blood, taken 11 to 12 days after vaccination. These receptors were taken from a man between 45 and 60 years old who received an inactivated influenza vaccine.

This chain connects TRBV13 to TRBJ2-3; D may be TRBD2 (6 bases). This CDR3 comprises 16 residues. The germline V gene has CDR1 PRHDT and CDR2 FYEKMQ (reference sequence). V lost 4 bases and J lost 2, with 16 bases in between. CDR3 bases: TGTGCCAGCAGCTCTAGCGCAGGCCCTACCACAGATACGCAGTATTTT. Its protein product is CASSSSAGPTTDTQYF. The variable domain in full, with the rest retrieved from reference TRBV13 and TRBJ2-3, is AAGVIQSPRHLIKEKRETATLKCYPIPRHDTVYWYQQGPGQDPQFLISFYEKMQSDKGSIPDRFSAQQFSDYHSELNMSSLELGDSALYFCASSSSAGPTTDTQYFGPGTRLTVL.

The V gene is TRBV28, the J gene TRBJ2-2; TRBD2 aligns across 13 bases. The CDR3 extends over 20 amino acids. Germline V gene data show CDR1 as MDHEN and CDR2 as SYDVKM. V lost 2 bases and J lost 3; bases outside the gene matches: 12. CDR3 residues: CASSLTLLAGGSGDTGELFF. The CDR3 DNA follows: TGTGCCAGCAGTTTAACCCTACTAGCGGGAGGGTCTGGGGACACCGGGGAGCTGTTTTTT.

This clonotype was counted only a few times. The chain joins TRBV5-1 to TRBJ1-1; 8 bases map to TRBD1. Germline lookup yields CDR1 SGHRS and CDR2 YFSETQ. The V gene end was trimmed by 5 bases and the J gene end by 1 base; junction bases not matched to a gene: 10. This CDR3 contains 16 residues. The CDR3 sequence: CASRIGQGIGNTEAFF. CDR3 nucleotides: TGCGCCAGCAGAATTGGACAGGGAATAGGGAACACTGAAGCTTTCTTT.

The chain carries TRBV7-9 and TRBJ1-2, with TRBD1 as a possible D gene (5 bases). V was pared by 4 bases and J by 2 bases, with 11 bases between. Germline V gives CDR1 SEHNR, CDR2 FQNEAQ (reference sequence). This CDR3 is 14 amino acids long. CDR3 loop: CASSWTTSNYGYTF. The CDR3 nucleotides are TGTGCCAGCAGCTGGACAACTTCAAACTATGGCTACACCTTC.

This clonotype showed up just a few times. The chain uses TRBV7-9 and TRBJ2-7; 7 bases agree with TRBD1. The CDR3 spans 15 residues. Per the germline V gene, CDR1 is SEHNR and CDR2 is FQNEAQ (reference sequence). V trimming: 5 bases; J trimming: 2 bases; junction bases outside the gene matches: 9. This CDR3 is CASSPDREETYEQYF. For the CDR3, the DNA is TGTGCCAGCAGCCCAGACAGGGAAGAGACCTACGAGCAGTACTTC.

V and J are TRBV7-2 and TRBJ2-7, with 7 bases fitting TRBD1. There are 14 residues in the CDR3. Germline loops: CDR1 SGHTA, CDR2 FQGNSA. V trimming: 7 bases; J trimming: 1 base; junction bases outside the gene matches: 7. The CDR3 DNA is TGTGCCAGCACCCCGAGGGGGCAGTCCTACGAGCAGTACTTC. Amino acids: CASTPRGQSYEQYF. Together with reference TRBV7-2 and TRBJ2-7, the CDR3 gives the full variable domain: GAGVSQSPSNKVTEKGKDVELRCDPISGHTALYWYRQSLGQGLEFLIYFQGNSAPDKSGLPSDRFSAERTGGSVSTLTIQRTQQEDSAVYLCASTPRGQSYEQYFGPGTRLTVT.

This clonotype was recorded a few times. The chain uses TRBV29-1 and TRBJ2-5; D is unresolved. Germline CDR1 is SQVTM and CDR2 is ANQGSEA. The CDR3 is made up of 12 amino acids. Trimming took off 7 bases at V and 3 bases at J, with 12 bases between the two ends. CDR3: CSGADLEETQYF. The CDR3 DNA reads TGCAGCGGCGCTGACTTGGAAGAGACCCAGTACTTC.

This clonotype has ten or more counts. The V and J genes are TRBV12-3 or TRBV12-4 and TRBJ1-2, with D possibly being TRBD1 (6 bases). The CDR3 contains 14 residues. Trimming left V 9 bases short and J 4 bases short, with 18 bases between. CDR3 residues: CASTSGGRGYGYTF. The CDR3, as DNA: TGTGCCAGTACCTCCGGGGGGCGCGGCTATGGCTACACCTTC.

This clonotype was found many times. The chain is built from TRBV5-1 and TRBJ2-3; D unclear. The CDR3 runs to 15 residues. The germline V and J ends were trimmed by 0 bases and 0 bases, with 8 bases remaining between them. CDR1 SGHRS and CDR2 YFSETQ come from the germline V gene. CDR3 sequence (DNA): TGCGCCAGCAGCTTGGAGGGATCTAGCACAGATACGCAGTATTTT. Translation: CASSLEGSSTDTQYF.

The rearrangement joins TRBV6-5 to TRBJ2-1, with 11 bases lining up with TRBD1. Trimming cost V 2 bases and J 9 bases; bases outside gene matches: 12. Germline CDR1 MNHEY, CDR2 SVGAGI. The CDR3 extends over 17 amino acids. Here the CDR3 reads CASSYRDRGSSAGEQFF. DNA of the CDR3: TGTGCCAGCAGTTACAGGGACAGGGGGTCGTCGGCTGGTGAGCAGTTCTTC.

This chain connects TRBV6-1 to TRBJ1-6; D not certain. V lost 8 bases and J lost 3, with 14 bases in between. Germline V gene sequence: CDR1 MNHNS, CDR2 SASEGT. The CDR3 consists of 15 residues. The chain's CDR3 is CASEEGQNYNSPLHF. The CDR3 DNA is TGTGCCAGCGAGGAGGGCCAGAACTATAATTCACCCCTCCACTTT.

This rearrangement joins TRBV12-3 or TRBV12-4 to TRBJ1-1; D perhaps matches TRBD1 (5 bases). The CDR3 is 14 residues long. V shed 7 bases and J shed 5 bases, with 17 bases lying between them. The CDR3 here is CASTLPGRGTEAFF. The DNA for the CDR3 is TGTGCCAGCACCTTGCCTGGGAGGGGAACTGAAGCTTTCTTT.

This clonotype was seen ten or more times. The chain uses TRBV11-1 and TRBJ2-1; D gene unclear. The CDR3 has 14 amino acids. CDR1 is SGHAT and CDR2 is FQDESV in the germline V gene (reference sequence). Trimming shortened V by 1 base and J by 7 bases, and 11 bases separated the two germline ends. This chain's CDR3 is CASSLEAETNEQFF. The CDR3 DNA follows: TGTGCCAGCAGCTTAGAGGCAGAAACAAATGAGCAGTTCTTC.

This clonotype was observed a few times. The V call is TRBV6-2 or TRBV6-3, the J call TRBJ2-5; D is unclear. Germline CDR1 reads MNHEY; CDR2 reads SVGEGT. V was clipped by 3 bases and J by 5 bases, with 10 bases between them. There are 13 residues in the CDR3. CDR3 region: CASSYWSQETQYF. CDR3 DNA sequence: TGTGCCAGCAGTTATTGGAGTCAGGAGACCCAGTACTTC.

This clonotype came up many times. The V call is TRBV7-9, the J call TRBJ2-2, with 7 nucleotides matching TRBD1. Germline V lookup: CDR1 SEHNR, CDR2 FQNEAQ (reference sequence). Trimming cost V 5 bases and J 4 bases; bases outside gene matches: 7. The CDR3 consists of 15 residues. DNA for the CDR3: TGTGCCAGCAGCCGAACAGGGGTCGGCACCGGGGAGCTGTTTTTT. Amino acids: CASSRTGVGTGELFF. The full variable domain, its missing parts supplied by reference TRBV7-9 and TRBJ2-2, is DTGVSQNPRHKITKRGQNVTFRCDPISEHNRLYWYRQTLGQGPEFLTYFQNEAQLEKSRLLSDRFSAERPKGSFSTLEIQRTEQGDSAMYLCASSRTGVGTGELFFGEGSRLTVL.

This chain connects TRBV4-3 to TRBJ2-4; 9 bases are shared with TRBD1. J was trimmed by 7 bases and V by 4 bases; bases with no gene match: 8. CDR3 length: 15 amino acids. Germline assignment: CDR1 LGHNA and CDR2 YSLEER. CDR3: CASSPRTGDGNIQYF. CDR3 bases: TGCGCCAGCAGCCCGAGGACAGGGGATGGGAACATTCAGTACTTC.

The chain joins TRBV9 to TRBJ2-1; D gene ambiguous. With 0 bases removed from V and 3 bases from J, the gap between germline ends came to 19 bases. This CDR3 is built from 18 residues. CDR1 is SGDLS and CDR2 is YYNGEE in the germline V gene. CDR3: CASSVAPVDPPLYNEQFF. CDR3 nucleotides: TGTGCCAGCAGCGTAGCCCCCGTCGACCCTCCCCTCTACAATGAGCAGTTCTTC.

This clonotype was counted a few times. This chain links TRBV27 with TRBJ2-1; D is perhaps TRBD2 (6 bases). The CDR3 contains 16 residues. Trimming shortened V by 2 bases and J by 2 bases, and 13 bases separated the two germline ends. CDR1 is MNHEY, CDR2 SMNVEV, per germline (reference sequence). Here the CDR3 reads CASSLKRGLPYNEQFF. The CDR3 DNA is TGTGCCAGCAGTTTAAAAAGGGGACTGCCCTACAATGAGCAGTTCTTC.

This clonotype is medium-sized in the sample. The chain employs TRBV7-2 and TRBJ2-3; TRBD2 agrees at 12 bases. The germline CDR1 and CDR2 sequences are SGHTA and FQGNSA. The trim removed 3 bases at V and 1 base at J, leaving 8 bases unmatched. The CDR3 covers 18 residues. The CDR3 sequence is CASSLSLAGGRGTDTQYF. CDR3 DNA sequence: TGTGCCAGCAGCTTGTCGCTAGCGGGGGGGCGTGGCACAGATACGCAGTATTTT.

In its sample, this clonotype was seen many times. The gene calls are TRBV12-3 or TRBV12-4 and TRBJ1-5; 8 nucleotides agree with TRBD1. This CDR3 contains 13 residues. J was trimmed by 5 bases and V by 5 bases; bases with no gene match: 2. The CDR3 is CASSPTGDQPQHF. The CDR3 DNA reads TGTGCCAGCAGTCCGACAGGGGATCAGCCCCAGCATTTT.

The J gene is TRBJ2-2, the V gene TRBV29-1; TRBD2 agrees at 8 bases. Germline V gene data show CDR1 as SQVTM and CDR2 as ANQGSEA. The trim removed 4 bases at V and 4 bases at J, leaving 8 bases unmatched. The CDR3 loop spans 15 amino acids. CDR3 loop: CSVGESGTSTGELFF. The DNA for the CDR3 is TGCAGCGTTGGGGAGTCCGGGACTAGCACCGGGGAGCTGTTTTTT.

CDR3 sequence reads: CSVDGREAIKQFF. CDR3 sequence (DNA): TGCAGCGTTGATGGACGGGAAGCGATTAAGCAGTTCTTC. This rearrangement joins TRBV29-1 to TRBJ2-1, with D tentatively TRBD2 (5 bases). The V end lost 3 bases, the J end lost 11 bases, and 17 bases lay between the germline ends. The germline gives CDR1 SQVTM, CDR2 ANQGSEA. This CDR3 is built from 13 residues.

This clonotype was detected only a few times. The V call is TRBV5-6, the J call TRBJ1-1; no clear D. V was pared by 4 bases and J by 4 bases, with 14 bases between. CDR3 length: 14 amino acids. Germline V gene lookup returns CDR1 SGHDT and CDR2 YYEEEE. In nucleotides, the CDR3 is TGTGCCAGCAGCCCCGGGTTATCGACCACTGAAGCTTTCTTT. Its protein is CASSPGLSTTEAFF.